This TCR beta chain originates from a study (dated by TCRdb to the mid-2010s). For the study in its entirety: The study set out to test whether tumor-infiltrating Tregs in breast cancer get recruited from blood Tregs or are instead converted in situ from other CD4+ T cell subsets.

General findings and caveats noted by the study authors: Tumor memory CD4+ T cell TCR gene usage was found to cluster with blood and lymph node memory CD4+ cells and with lymph node naive CD4+ cells. Validation in the larger cohort was restricted to a single TCR beta V-J rearrangement rather than whole repertoires. The greatest overlap of tumor-infiltrating Treg TCR alpha and beta sequences was with tumor naive CD4+ T cells, followed next by blood naive CD4+ T cells.

Compared with germline, V lacks 0 bases and J lacks 6 bases; bases without a gene match: 8. The CDR3 starts with the cysteine, ends with the phenylalanine, and has 17 residues. Only CDR3 DNA is held: 51 bases, read in frame from base 1. Naive CD4+ T cells were purified with the Miltenyi Naive CD4+ T Cell Isolation kit, with Tregs depleted using CD25 microbeads. Tregs, naive and memory CD4+ T cells from tumor, blood and ipsilateral draining lymph nodes of about five breast cancer patients underwent full-length TCR alpha and beta sequencing. Tumor tissue and lymph nodes obtained from ipsilateral axillary dissection were perfused with PBS, minced and then digested with collagenase I and hyaluronidase. Ficoll density gradient centrifugation was used to isolate mononuclear cells from lymph nodes or from 50 ml of peripheral blood. FACS confirmed that the sorted cell populations were more than 90% pure.

This clonotype was seen a few times. Its recognized antigen is unknown. One base away there is no much larger clone; base qualities are not given. Amplification of full-length TCR variable regions was done by 5' RACE PCR using constant-region reverse primers, and this step was followed by semi-nested PCR with Nested Universal Primer A. The ReliaPrep RNA Cell Miniprep System was used to extract total RNA, which was then reverse transcribed into 5'RACE-ready cDNA with the SMARTer RACE 5'/3' Kit. Full-length TCR alpha and beta libraries were barcoded with multiplex adaptors and sequenced on an Illumina MiSeq. In the authors' own workflow: For each of nine subset-tissue groups, sequencing data from the five patients were pooled, and the groups were compared by unsupervised clustering of TCR gene usage. Repertoire similarity was calculated with the Morisita-Horn index, weighting shared sequences by their contribution to each repertoire. TCRdb cleaned the public reads at Q25 with fastp, built clones with MiXCR and kept in-frame beta chains. Each entry merges the rows of one CDR3 protein and shows their most common DNA and genes. The V and J calls were not made by the authors but by TCRdb's processing. This sample comprises nearly 40,000 distinct CDR3 sequences, 18% of them detected only once. The top ten clonotypes cover 2.5% to 3% of the sample.

Sequencing was performed on naive CD4+ T cells sorted from a lymph node. According to the study, the label for this sample's cell subset or site signals: naive CD4+ T cells, CD4+CD45RA+CD25-. The TCR comes from a female donor with breast cancer. The V gene is TRBV12-3 or TRBV12-4 and the J gene is TRBJ2-3; the central 11 bases match TRBD2. This receptor carries the CDR3 CASSLAPLAGGGDTQYF. The nucleotide sequence reads TGTGCCAGCAGTTTAGCGCCGCTAGCGGGAGGAGGGGATACGCAGTATTTT.